This TCR beta chain is drawn from a study of graft-versus-host responses after intestinal transplantation. Overall study: Multivisceral, liver-intestinal, or isolated intestinal transplants were given to recipients. Anti-thymocyte globulin induction preceded 2 to 4 years of tacrolimus and steroid maintenance in all recipients. Whole-study findings and limits: Graft-donor T cell macrochimerism coincided with high graft-versus-host to host-versus-graft clonal ratios in allografts. GvH clones were found in recipient marrow; some appeared first in ileum or blood.

Some clones are missing from TCRdb's copy, which holds only in-frame ones; the method was immunoSEQ multiplex PCR. This sample has roughly 60,000 clones; 91% occur once, and the top ten carry around 2.5%. The germline CDR1 and CDR2 sequences are SGHNT and YYREEE (reference sequence). Trimming took off 3 bases at V and 1 base at J, with 13 bases between the two ends. This CDR3 comprises 15 residues. Notes on this clone: The antigen remains undetermined.

The sample here was PBMCs, taken almost 120 days after intestinal transplantation. The TCR originated in a human patient who received an intestinal transplant, so some T cells may come from the graft donor. The V call is TRBV5-4, the J call TRBJ1-1, with D unresolved. Here the CDR3 DNA reads TGTGCCAGCAGCTACGGACGGATGGGGAACACTGAAGCTTTCTTT. This translates into CASSYGRMGNTEAFF.